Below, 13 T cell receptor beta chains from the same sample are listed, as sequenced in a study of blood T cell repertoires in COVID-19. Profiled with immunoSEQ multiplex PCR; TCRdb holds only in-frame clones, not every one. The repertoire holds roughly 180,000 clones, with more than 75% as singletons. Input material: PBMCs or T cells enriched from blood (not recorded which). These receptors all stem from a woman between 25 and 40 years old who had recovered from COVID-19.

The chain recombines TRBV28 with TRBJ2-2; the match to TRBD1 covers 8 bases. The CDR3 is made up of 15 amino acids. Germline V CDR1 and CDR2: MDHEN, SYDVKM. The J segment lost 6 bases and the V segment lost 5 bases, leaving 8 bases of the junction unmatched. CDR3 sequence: CASSAHTGGSGELFF. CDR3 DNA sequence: TGTGCCAGCAGTGCCCATACAGGGGGGTCCGGGGAGCTGTTTTTT.

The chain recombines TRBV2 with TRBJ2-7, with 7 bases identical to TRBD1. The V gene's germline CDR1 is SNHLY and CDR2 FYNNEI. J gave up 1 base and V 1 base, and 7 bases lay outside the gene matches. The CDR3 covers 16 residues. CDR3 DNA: TGTGCCAGCAGTGAAGGGCCGGGACAGCAATCCTACGAGCAGTACTTC. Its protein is CASSEGPGQQSYEQYF.

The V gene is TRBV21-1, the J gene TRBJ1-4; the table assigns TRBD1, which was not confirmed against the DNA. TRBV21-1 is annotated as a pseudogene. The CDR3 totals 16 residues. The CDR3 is CASSKGRQATNEKLFF. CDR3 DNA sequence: TGTGCCAGCAGCAAAGGAAGACAGGCAACTAATGAAAAACTGTTTTTT.

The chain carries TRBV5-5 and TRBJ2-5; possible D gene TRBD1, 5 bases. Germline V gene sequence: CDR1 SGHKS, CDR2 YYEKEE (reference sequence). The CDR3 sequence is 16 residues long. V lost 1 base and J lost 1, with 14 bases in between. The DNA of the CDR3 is TGTGCCAGCAGCTTGAGGGGTCGGGCATTCCAAGAGACCCAGTACTTC. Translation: CASSLRGRAFQETQYF.

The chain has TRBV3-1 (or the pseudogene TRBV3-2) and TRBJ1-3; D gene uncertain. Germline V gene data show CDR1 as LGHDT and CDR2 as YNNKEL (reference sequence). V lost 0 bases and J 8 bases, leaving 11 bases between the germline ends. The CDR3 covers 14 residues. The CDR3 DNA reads TGTGCCAGCAGCCAAGATCTCTCGGTACACACCATATATTTT. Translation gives CASSQDLSVHTIYF.

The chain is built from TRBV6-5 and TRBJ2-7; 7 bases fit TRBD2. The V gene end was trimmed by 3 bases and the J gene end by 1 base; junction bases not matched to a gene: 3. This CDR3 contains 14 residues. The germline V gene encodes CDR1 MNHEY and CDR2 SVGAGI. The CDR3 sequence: CASSYAGESYEQYF. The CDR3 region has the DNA TGTGCCAGCAGTTATGCGGGAGAGTCCTACGAGCAGTACTTC.

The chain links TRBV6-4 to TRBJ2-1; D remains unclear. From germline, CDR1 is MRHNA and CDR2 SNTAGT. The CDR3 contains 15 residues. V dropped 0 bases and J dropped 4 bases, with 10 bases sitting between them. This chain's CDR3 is CASSDSSHSYNEQFF. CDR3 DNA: TGTGCCAGCAGTGACTCGAGTCACTCTTACAATGAGCAGTTCTTC.

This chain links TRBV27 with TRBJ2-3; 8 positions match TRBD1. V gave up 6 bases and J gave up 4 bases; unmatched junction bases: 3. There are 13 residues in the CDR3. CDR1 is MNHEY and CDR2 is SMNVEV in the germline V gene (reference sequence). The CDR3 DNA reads TGTGCCAGCAGAAAGACAGGGGCAGATACGCAGTATTTT. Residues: CASRKTGADTQYF.

CDR3 DNA sequence: TGTGCCAGCAGTTTGGCAGGGGATCAGAGCGGCTACACCTTC. Translated: CASSLAGDQSGYTF. The chain is built from TRBV28 and TRBJ1-2; D may be TRBD1 (6 bases). V was trimmed by 3 bases and J by 8 bases, leaving 16 bases between them. The CDR3 is 14 amino acids. Germline CDR1 reads MDHEN; CDR2 reads SYDVKM.

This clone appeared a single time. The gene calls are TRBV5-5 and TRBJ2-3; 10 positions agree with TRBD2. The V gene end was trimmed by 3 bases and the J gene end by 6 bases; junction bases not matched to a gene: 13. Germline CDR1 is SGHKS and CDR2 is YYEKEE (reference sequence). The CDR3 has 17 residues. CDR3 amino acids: CASSSGLALERGDTQYF. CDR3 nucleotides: TGTGCCAGCAGCTCGGGACTAGCGTTGGAGAGAGGCGATACGCAGTATTTT.

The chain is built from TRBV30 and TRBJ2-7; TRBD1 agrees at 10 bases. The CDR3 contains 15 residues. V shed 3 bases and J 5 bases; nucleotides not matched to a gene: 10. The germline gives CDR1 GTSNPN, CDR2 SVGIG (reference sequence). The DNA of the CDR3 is TGTGCCTGGAGGCCCGAGGACAGGGGGAGGCACGAGCAGTACTTC. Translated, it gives CAWRPEDRGRHEQYF.

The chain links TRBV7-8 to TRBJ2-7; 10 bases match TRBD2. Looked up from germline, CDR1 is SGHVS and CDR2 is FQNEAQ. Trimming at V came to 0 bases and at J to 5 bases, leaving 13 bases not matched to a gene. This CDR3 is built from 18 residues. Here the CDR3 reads CASSLAPGLAGAINEQYF. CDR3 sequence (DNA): TGTGCCAGCAGCTTAGCCCCCGGGCTAGCGGGAGCTATTAACGAGCAGTACTTC.

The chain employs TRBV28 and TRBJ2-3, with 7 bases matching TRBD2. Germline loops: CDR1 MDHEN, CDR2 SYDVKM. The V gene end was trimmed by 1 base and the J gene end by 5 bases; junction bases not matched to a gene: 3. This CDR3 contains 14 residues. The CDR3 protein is CASSLYSGGDTQYF. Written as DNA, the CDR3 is TGTGCCAGCAGTTTATACTCGGGAGGAGATACGCAGTATTTT.